This TCR beta chain appears in the sequencing data of a study of monozygotic twins with inflammatory bowel disease. Overall study findings and caveats: Healthy co-twins had higher TCRbeta inverse Simpson diversity than their IBD twins.

Nested PCRs of around 15 and 9 cycles, two in total, were run on TCRalpha and TCRbeta cDNA. TCRdb re-called the 5' RACE reads; one entry per CDR3 protein, DNA not given. The sample's table shows about 330,000 distinct CDR3 sequences. A note on this clonotype: Its antigen is still unknown.

The CDR3 runs 16 residues. Germline V CDR1 and CDR2: DFQATT, SNEGSKA (reference sequence). The chain links TRBV20-1 to TRBJ2-5; no DNA is available, so the TRBD2 call from TCRdb remains unchecked. The source is a human donor with ulcerative colitis or Crohn's disease, or a healthy co-twin of an affected twin (not recorded which). Sequencing input: blood. CDR3 loop: CSASRILTSFQETQYF.